The rows below give T cell receptor beta chains drawn from one sample of a study of blood T cell repertoires in COVID-19. Generated by immunoSEQ multiplex PCR, the TCRdb table keeps only in-frame clones and is missing some. The sample consists of about 140,000 clones, about four fifths of them appearing once. Sequenced: PBMCs or T cells enriched from blood (not recorded which). Receptor source: a woman aged 18-35 years who had been exposed to COVID-19. Each CDR3 is given with its conserved first and last residue. The order of the fields is V gene, J gene, CDR3 protein.

>TRBV6-5|TRBJ1-5
CASPQSWRVSQPQHF
>TRBV10-3|TRBJ1-1
CAISPRDRTPDKVWAFF
>TRBV18|TRBJ1-4
CASSALQGEKLFF
>TRBV5-5|TRBJ2-2
CASSPKTGAKTGELFF
>TRBV24-1|TRBJ1-2
CATSDGSDRVRGYTF
>TRBV30|TRBJ1-2
CAWARSGTGRYGYTF
>TRBV2|TRBJ2-2
CASSDYDRGNTGELFF
>TRBV5-1|TRBJ1-1
CASSLAPMNTEAFF
>TRBV28|TRBJ2-2
CASSPGDRNTGELFF
>TRBV18|TRBJ1-1
CASSPRLESNTEAFF
>TRBV6-5|TRBJ1-3
CASSYISGNTIYF
>TRBV7-8|TRBJ2-3
CASSRAGLTDTQYF
>TRBV7-2|TRBJ1-1
CASSLGLGASTEAFF
>TRBV28|TRBJ2-4
CASSLAPDREFIQYF
>TRBV6-5|TRBJ2-7
CASSSPTSGSFNEQYF
>TRBV19|TRBJ1-2
CASSIQGPEDGYTF
>TRBV28|TRBJ1-1
CASSSDRVGTEAFF
>TRBV9|TRBJ2-3
CASGSTSGSWDTQYF
>TRBV3-1/TRBV3-2|TRBJ2-7
CASSQDRQGEKYF
>TRBV7-2|TRBJ1-1
CASSDPGQGINTEAFF
>TRBV5-4|TRBJ2-7
CASSRTGSDEQYF
>TRBV6-4|TRBJ1-2
CASSDSGGASMGYTF
>TRBV2|TRBJ1-5
CASTPLDRGRGQPQHF
>TRBV11-2|TRBJ2-3
CASSFSFGLAGDTQYF
>TRBV24-1|TRBJ1-2
CATSVSPRYGYTF
>TRBV11-3|TRBJ2-1
CASSLAGTSVYEQFF
>TRBV2|TRBJ2-3
CASKAGAYTDTQYF
>TRBV7-9|TRBJ1-6
CASSLAGTGRTPLHF
>TRBV2|TRBJ1-1
CASSEEGPNTEAFF
>TRBV10-3|TRBJ2-3
CAISTRGSGTSTDTQYF
>TRBV5-4|TRBJ2-5
CASSFSGSPQETQYF
>TRBV30|TRBJ1-1
CAWSKGGNTEAFF
>TRBV28|TRBJ2-7
CASSLGVREQYF
>TRBV5-5|TRBJ2-2
CASSLVREGFGELFF
>TRBV29-1|TRBJ2-5
CSVQAAGGETQYF
>TRBV28|TRBJ1-1
CASSSGLRGTEAFF
>TRBV12-3/TRBV12-4|TRBJ2-3
CASASGTDTQYF
>TRBV11-2|TRBJ2-1
CASSLEGSSYNEQFF
>TRBV7-6|TRBJ2-7
CASSPQQGAKYEQYF
>TRBV27|TRBJ2-7
CASSSLYGGRYEQYF
>TRBV21-1|TRBJ2-1
CASSKAGQRNNEQFF
>TRBV3-1/TRBV3-2|TRBJ2-3
CASSHTGGGLAGTNTDTQYF
>TRBV25-1|TRBJ2-6
CASSPQDFPGANVLTF
>TRBV1|TRBJ2-5
CTSSLTGTQETQYF
>TRBV27|TRBJ1-5
CASSDGGGGHQPQHF
>TRBV5-4|TRBJ1-6
CASRLGTDSPLHF
>TRBV30|TRBJ2-1
CAWTPMSNEQFF
>TRBV15|TRBJ2-3
CATRREGSTDTQYF
>TRBV27|TRBJ1-2
CASSVGLGQVISGYTF
>TRBV5-4|TRBJ2-5
CASSSQGAAETQYF
>TRBV28|TRBJ2-1
CASSSTRGPSYNEQFF
>TRBV18|TRBJ2-2
CASSSGQGSGELFF
>TRBV6-7|TRBJ2-3
CASSYIGFSGTDTQYF
>TRBV3-1/TRBV3-2|TRBJ1-1
CASSRRRQNTEAFF
>TRBV19|TRBJ1-1
CASSIGRDTEAFF
>TRBV18|TRBJ2-3
CASSRGQSPTDTQYF
>TRBV10-3|TRBJ1-5
CAIRESGGNQPQHF
>TRBV12-5|TRBJ2-7
CASGSYRAGAYEQYF
>TRBV4-3|TRBJ1-1
CASSPQTGDPEAFF